This TCR beta chain is drawn from a study of blood T cell repertoires in COVID-19. Study context: PBMCs, B-cell-depleted T cells, or T cells provided the cDNA or gDNA that made up the material.

This clone was recorded once. Trimming left V 2 bases short and J 6 bases short, with 13 bases between. This CDR3 region has 14 residues. Original handling: Counts of nucleated cells, estimated from reference gene primer amplification, were obtained. Assay: immunoSEQ multiplex PCR; the TCRdb copy retains only in-frame clones and omits some. V and J calls and clone size are copied from that table; D and trimming were computed from the DNA. The sample comprises tens of thousands of clones, approximately 86% of which are singletons, and 4% to 5.5% rests with the top ten. Sequencing was performed on peripheral blood. The chain recombines TRBV23-1 with TRBJ1-2; D possibly corresponds to TRBD1 (5 bases). TRBV23-1 is an open reading frame, and its role is uncertain. This TCR came from a middle-aged man with acute or convalescent COVID-19. The CDR3 DNA reads as TGCGCCAGCAGTCAAGGGCGCAGGGAACATGGCTACACCTTC. Its translation is CASSQGRREHGYTF.